These 8 T cell receptor beta chains were sequenced from one sample in a study of graft-versus-host responses after intestinal transplantation. The repertoire was sequenced with immunoSEQ multiplex PCR; TCRdb's copy has only in-frame clones and lacks some. The repertoire includes over 40,000 clones, around 93% of them detected once, and 4.5% to 7.5% sits in the top ten. The input for sequencing was PBMCs, taken about 790 days after a first intestinal transplant, on the day of a second. The receptor set was obtained from a human patient who received an intestinal transplant, so some T cells may come from the graft donor.

The sample holds a few counts of this clone. This chain links TRBV9 with TRBJ2-1; maybe TRBD2 (6 bases). Trimming removed 0 bases at V and 12 bases at J, with 13 bases between. The CDR3 runs 13 residues. In germline, CDR1 is SGDLS, CDR2 YYNGEE. CDR3 amino acids: CASSVGGGSTQFF. The CDR3 nucleotides are TGTGCCAGCAGCGTAGGAGGAGGGAGTACGCAGTTCTTC.

V and J are TRBV5-1 and TRBJ2-3; TRBD1 matches 12 bases. This CDR3 spans 16 amino acids. J was trimmed by 2 bases and V by 4 bases; bases with no gene match: 5. The germline CDR1 and CDR2 sequences are SGHRS and YFSETQ. CDR3 sequence (DNA): TGCGCCAGCAGCACCCGGGGACAGGGGGCCACAGATACGCAGTATTTT. Residues: CASSTRGQGATDTQYF.

The rearrangement joins TRBV6-4 to TRBJ2-5, with D perhaps matching TRBD2 (6 bases). There are 15 residues in the CDR3. V lost 8 bases and J lost 6, with 22 bases in between. Germline CDR1 and CDR2: MRHNA and SNTAGT. CDR3 loop: CASPECGLAGQTQYF. The DNA of the CDR3 is TGTGCCAGCCCCGAATGCGGCCTTGCGGGGCAGACCCAGTACTTC.

The chain carries TRBV11-3 and TRBJ1-3, with D hard to call. Germline assignment: CDR1 SGHNT and CDR2 YENEEA. This CDR3 spans 13 amino acids. Trimming left V 9 bases short and J 0 bases short, with 9 bases between. The CDR3 reads CASAADSGNTIYF. The CDR3 coding sequence is TGTGCCAGTGCAGCGGACTCTGGAAACACCATATATTTT.

The chain couples TRBV19 to TRBJ2-3, with D tentatively TRBD2 (6 bases). Between the trimmed V and J ends, which lost 2 bases and 5 bases, there was a span of 8 bases. This CDR3 has 13 amino acids. The germline V gene encodes CDR1 LNHDA and CDR2 SQIVND (reference sequence). The CDR3 sequence: CASSIRGGDTQYF. The CDR3 region has the DNA TGTGCCAGTAGTATAAGGGGAGGAGATACGCAGTATTTT.

This clone was detected only once. This chain links TRBV10-2 with TRBJ2-1; D remains ambiguous. Germline V CDR1 and CDR2: WSHSY, SAAADI. The V end was cut by 6 bases, the J end by 9 bases, with 12 bases between. The CDR3 is 12 amino acids. The CDR3, as DNA: TGCGCCAGCAGCCCCTGGTTTAGTGAGCAGTTCTTC. Its protein is CASSPWFSEQFF.

The chain links TRBV10-3 to TRBJ2-1; 8 nucleotides match TRBD2. Losses at the gene ends were 2 bases for V and 3 bases for J; bases not matched to a gene: 3. Germline V gene data show CDR1 as ENHRY and CDR2 as SYGVKD. The CDR3 totals 15 residues. CDR3: CAISEETSVYNEQFF. As DNA, the CDR3 is TGTGCCATCAGTGAGGAGACTAGCGTCTACAATGAGCAGTTCTTC.

The chain uses TRBV11-3 and TRBJ2-5; D call uncertain. V lost 4 bases to trimming and J lost 2 bases, with 11 bases between them. CDR1 and CDR2 from the germline V gene are SGHNT and YENEEA. The CDR3 contains 14 residues. The CDR3 sequence is CASSSSLGQETQYF. In nucleotides, the CDR3 is TGTGCCAGCAGCTCCTCTTTGGGGCAAGAGACCCAGTACTTC.